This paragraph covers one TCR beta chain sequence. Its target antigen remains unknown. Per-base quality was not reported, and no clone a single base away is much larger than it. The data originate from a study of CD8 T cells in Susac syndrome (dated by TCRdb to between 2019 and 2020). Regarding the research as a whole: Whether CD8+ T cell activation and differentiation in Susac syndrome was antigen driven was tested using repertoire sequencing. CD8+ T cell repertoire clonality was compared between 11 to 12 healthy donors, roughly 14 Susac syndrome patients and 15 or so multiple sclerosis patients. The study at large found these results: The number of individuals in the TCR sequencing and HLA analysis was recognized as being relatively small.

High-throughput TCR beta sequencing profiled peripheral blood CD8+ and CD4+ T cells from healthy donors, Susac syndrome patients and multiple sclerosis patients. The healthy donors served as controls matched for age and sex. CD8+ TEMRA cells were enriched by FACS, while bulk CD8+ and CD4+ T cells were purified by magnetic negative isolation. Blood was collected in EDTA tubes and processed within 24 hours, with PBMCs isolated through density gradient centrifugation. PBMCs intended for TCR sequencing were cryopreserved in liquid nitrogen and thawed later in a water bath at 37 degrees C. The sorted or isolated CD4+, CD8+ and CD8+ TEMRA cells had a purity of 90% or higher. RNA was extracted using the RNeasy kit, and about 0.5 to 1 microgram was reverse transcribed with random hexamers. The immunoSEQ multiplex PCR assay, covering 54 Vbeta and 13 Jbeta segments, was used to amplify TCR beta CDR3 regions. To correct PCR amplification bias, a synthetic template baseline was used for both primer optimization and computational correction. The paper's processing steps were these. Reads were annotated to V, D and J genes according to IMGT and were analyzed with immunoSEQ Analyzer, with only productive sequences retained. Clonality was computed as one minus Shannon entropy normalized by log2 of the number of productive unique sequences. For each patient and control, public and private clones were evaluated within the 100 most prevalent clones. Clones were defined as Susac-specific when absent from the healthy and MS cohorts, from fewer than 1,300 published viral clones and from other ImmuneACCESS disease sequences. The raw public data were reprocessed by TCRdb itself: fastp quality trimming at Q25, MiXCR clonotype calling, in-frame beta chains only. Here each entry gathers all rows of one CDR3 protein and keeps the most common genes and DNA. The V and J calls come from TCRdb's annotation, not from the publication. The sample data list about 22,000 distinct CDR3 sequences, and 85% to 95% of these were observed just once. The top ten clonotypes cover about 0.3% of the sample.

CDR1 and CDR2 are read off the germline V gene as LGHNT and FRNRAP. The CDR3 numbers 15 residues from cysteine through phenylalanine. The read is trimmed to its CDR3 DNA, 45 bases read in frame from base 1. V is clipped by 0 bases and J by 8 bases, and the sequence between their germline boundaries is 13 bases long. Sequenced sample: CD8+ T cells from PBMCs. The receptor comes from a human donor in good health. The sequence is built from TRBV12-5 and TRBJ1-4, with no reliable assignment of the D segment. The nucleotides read TGTGCTAGTGGTTTGGTAATGGGGATATGGGAAAAACTGTTTTTT. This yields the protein CASGLVMGIWEKLFF.